This entry features one TCR beta chain sequence. Time point specified: patch test 1, 2 weeks after DPC sensitization. As for treatment: therapeutic diphenylcyclopropenone sensitization with weekly scalp DPC. This sample was included in a study of human T cells and chemical hapten exposure. About the research overall: While the approximately 23-week study was under way, patients received diphenylcyclopropenone on the scalp every week.

TCRdb reprocessed the RACE reads via MiXCR and lists one record per CDR3 protein. The sample includes tens of thousands of distinct CDR3 sequences, about 11% seen only once; the top ten take roughly 3.6%. The specimen comprised whole blood, sampled in connection with sensitization to the hapten diphenylcyclopropenone (DPC). This receptor was identified in a woman aged 55-70 years with alopecia areata. Some clones in this sample may be carry-over from other donors' samples.

The DNA for the CDR3 is TGTGCCAGCAGCTATTCTGGGGACACTGAAGCTTTCTTT. Protein: CASSYSGDTEAFF. The chain is built from TRBV5-4 and TRBJ1-1; D gene unclear. Germline V gene lookup returns CDR1 SGHNT and CDR2 YYREEE (reference sequence). Trimming pared 3 bases from V and 3 bases from J, leaving 9 bases between. This CDR3 is 13 amino acids long. Looking up the rest from reference TRBV5-4 and TRBJ1-1 gives the full variable domain: ETGVTQSPTHLIKTRGQQVTLRCSSQSGHNTVSWYQQALGQGPQFIFQYYREEENGRGNFPPRFSGLQFPNYSSELNVNALELDDSALYLCASSYSGDTEAFFGQGTRLTVV.